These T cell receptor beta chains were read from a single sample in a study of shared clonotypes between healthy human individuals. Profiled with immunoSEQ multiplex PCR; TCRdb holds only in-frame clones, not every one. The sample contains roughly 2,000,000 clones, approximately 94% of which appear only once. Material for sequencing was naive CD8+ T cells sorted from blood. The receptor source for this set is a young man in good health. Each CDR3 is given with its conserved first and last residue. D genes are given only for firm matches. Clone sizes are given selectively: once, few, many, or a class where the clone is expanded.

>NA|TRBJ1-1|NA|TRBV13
TGTGCCAGCAGCTCGGGACTCTTGAACACTGAAGCTTTCTTT
CASSSGLLNTEAFF
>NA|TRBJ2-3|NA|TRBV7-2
TGTGCCAGCAGCAATTATCAGGATACGCAGTATTTT
CASSNYQDTQYF
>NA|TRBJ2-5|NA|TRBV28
TGTGCCAGCAGTTTCCCTCAAGGGAACCTGGAGACCCAGTACTTC
CASSFPQGNLETQYF
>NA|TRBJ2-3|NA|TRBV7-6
TGTGCCAGCAGCGGGACTTCCGGGACTCGCACAGATACGCAGTATTTT
CASSGTSGTRTDTQYF
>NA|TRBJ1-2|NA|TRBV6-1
TGTGCCAGCAGTGAGCTTGACCAGACGGGCTACACCTTC
CASSELDQTGYTF
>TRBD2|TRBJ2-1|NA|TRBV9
TGTGCCAGCAGCGAGTTAGCGGGAGTCTACAATGAGCAGTTCTTC
CASSELAGVYNEQFF
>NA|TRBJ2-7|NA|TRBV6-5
TGTGCCAGCAGTCAGGCAGACTCCTACGAGCAGTACTTC
CASSQADSYEQYF
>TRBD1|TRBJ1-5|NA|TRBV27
TGTGCCAGCAGTTCCACAGGGGGCAATCAGCCCCAGCATTTT
CASSSTGGNQPQHF
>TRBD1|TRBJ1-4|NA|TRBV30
TGTGCCTTAGACAGGGGGGAGACTAATGAAAAACTGTTTTTT
CALDRGETNEKLFF
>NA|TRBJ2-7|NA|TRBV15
TGTGCCACCAGCAGCTTCCAGGGTGTTGAGCAGTACTTC
CATSSFQGVEQYF
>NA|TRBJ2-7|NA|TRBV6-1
TGTGCCAGCAGTGACTATACCTACGAGCAGTACTTC
CASSDYTYEQYF
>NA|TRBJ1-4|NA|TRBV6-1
TGTGCCAGCAGTGAAGTGGGGTACGGTGAAAAACTGTTTTTT
CASSEVGYGEKLFF
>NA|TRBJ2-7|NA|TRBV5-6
TGTGCCAGCAGCTGGGGACGGTCGGACGAGCAGTACTTC
CASSWGRSDEQYF
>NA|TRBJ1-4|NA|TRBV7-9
TGTGCCAGCAGCTCAGGACCGTTTAATGAAAAACTGTTTTTT
CASSSGPFNEKLFF
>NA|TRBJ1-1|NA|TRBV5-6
TGTGCCAGCAGCCCGTATCAGGGGATAGAAGCTTTCTTT
CASSPYQGIEAFF
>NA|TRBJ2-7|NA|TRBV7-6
TGTGCCAGCAGCTTATCTGATGGTTACGAGCAGTACTTC
CASSLSDGYEQYF
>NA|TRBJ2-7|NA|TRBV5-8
TGTGCCAGCAGCTTGGCCAGATTAAGCTCCTACGAGCAGTACTTC
CASSLARLSSYEQYF
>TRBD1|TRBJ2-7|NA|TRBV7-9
TGTGCCAGCAGCCCGGGACAGGCAATGGCCTACGAGCAGTACTTC
CASSPGQAMAYEQYF
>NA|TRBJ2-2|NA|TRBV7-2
TGTGCCAGCAGCTTAGTAGCGGTACCCCTGACCGGGGAGCTGTTTTTT
CASSLVAVPLTGELFF
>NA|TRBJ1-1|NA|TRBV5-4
TGTGCCAGCAGCTTAGAAGGGATCACTGAAGCTTTCTTT
CASSLEGITEAFF
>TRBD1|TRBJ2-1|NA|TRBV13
TGTGCCAGCAGCATCAGGGGGTCCCACAATGAGCAGTTCTTC
CASSIRGSHNEQFF
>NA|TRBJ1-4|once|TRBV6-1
TGTGCCAGCAGTGTAGCTCGACAGAACTTTAATGAAAAACTGTTTTTT
CASSVARQNFNEKLFF
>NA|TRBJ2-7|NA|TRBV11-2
TGTGCCAGCAGCTTCGGCTCGAGCGCAACCTACGAGCAGTACTTC
CASSFGSSATYEQYF
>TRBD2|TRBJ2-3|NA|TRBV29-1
TGCAGCGTCACCGCTCGGACTAGCGGGCGCCCAGATACGCAGTATTTT
CSVTARTSGRPDTQYF
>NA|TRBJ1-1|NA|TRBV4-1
TGCGCCAGCAGCTCGCGAGGGGACACTGAAGCTTTCTTT
CASSSRGDTEAFF
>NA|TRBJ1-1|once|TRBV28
TGTGCCAGCAGTTGGAGGGGGGGCGGCACTGAAGCTTTCTTT
CASSWRGGGTEAFF
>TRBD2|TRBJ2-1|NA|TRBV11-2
TGTGCCAGCAGCTTCTTTGGAGCGGGGTACAATGAGCAGTTCTTC
CASSFFGAGYNEQFF
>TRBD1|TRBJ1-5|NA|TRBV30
TGTGCCTGGAGTGTATTAGGGACAGGTAATCAGCCCCAGCATTTT
CAWSVLGTGNQPQHF
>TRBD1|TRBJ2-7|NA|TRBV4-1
TGCGCCAGCAGCCAAACGGACAGGCTCGCCGAGCAGTACTTC
CASSQTDRLAEQYF
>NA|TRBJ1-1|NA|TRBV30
TGTGCCTGGAGTTACTTCGGGGCTGAAGCTTTCTTT
CAWSYFGAEAFF
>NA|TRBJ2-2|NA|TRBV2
TGTGCCAGCAGGGCCGGGGTCCTGAACACCGGGGAGCTGTTTTTT
CASRAGVLNTGELFF
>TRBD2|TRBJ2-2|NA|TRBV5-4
TGTGCCAGCAGCCCAACGGGACTAGCGGTAAACACCGGGGAGCTGTTTTTT
CASSPTGLAVNTGELFF
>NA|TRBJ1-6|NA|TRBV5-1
TGCGCCAGCAGCTTGGGGCAGAATTCACCCCTCCACTTT
CASSLGQNSPLHF
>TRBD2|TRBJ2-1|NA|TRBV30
TGTGCCTCCAGGGTTGGGGGGACTAGCGGGAGGGCCCCACACGGTGAGCAGTTCTTC
CASRVGGTSGRAPHGEQFF
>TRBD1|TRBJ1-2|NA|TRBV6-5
TGTGCCAGCGGAGTGGACAGGGAGCACTATGGCTACACCTTC
CASGVDREHYGYTF
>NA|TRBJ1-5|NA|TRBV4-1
TGCGCCAGCAGCCAAGATGAGTTGGGGTTGTCCCAGCATTTT
CASSQDELGLSQHF
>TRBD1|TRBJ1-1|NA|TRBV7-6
TGTGCCAGCAGCACAAGGACAGGATCCTTAGACACTGAAGCTTTCTTT
CASSTRTGSLDTEAFF
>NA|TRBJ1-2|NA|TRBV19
TGTGCCAGTAGTATAGGTCCTGGAGACTATGGCTACACCTTC
CASSIGPGDYGYTF
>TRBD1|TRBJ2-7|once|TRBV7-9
TGTGCCAGCAGCTTAGGGACAGGGTCCTACGAGCAGTACTTC
CASSLGTGSYEQYF
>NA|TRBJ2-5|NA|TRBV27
TGTGCCAGCAGTGCCTCGGAAGGGCGCTCGGAGACCCAGTACTTC
CASSASEGRSETQYF
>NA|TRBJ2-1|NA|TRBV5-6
TGTGCCAGCAGCTTGGTAGGGGCCACCCCGGGGGATGAGCAGTTCTTC
CASSLVGATPGDEQFF
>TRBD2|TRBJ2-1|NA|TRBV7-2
TGTGCCAGCAGCTCCCAGGCTAGCGGAGTGAATGAGCAGTTCTTC
CASSSQASGVNEQFF
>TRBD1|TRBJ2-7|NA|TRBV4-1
TGCGCCAGCAGCCATCCTCGCGGTGGGACAGGGGCCGACGAGCAGTACTTC
CASSHPRGGTGADEQYF
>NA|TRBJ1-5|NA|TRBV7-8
TGTGCCAGCAGCTCTGATTATAGCAATCAGCCCCAGCATTTT
CASSSDYSNQPQHF
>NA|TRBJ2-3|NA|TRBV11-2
TGTGCCAGCAGCTTAGAAGGGGGAGATACGCAGTATTTT
CASSLEGGDTQYF
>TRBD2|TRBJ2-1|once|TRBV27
TGTGCCAGCAGTTTTTATAGCGGGAGGGGAGGAAATGAGCAGTTCTTC
CASSFYSGRGGNEQFF
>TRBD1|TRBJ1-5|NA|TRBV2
TGTGCCAGCAGACCAACGCCGGGACAGGGAGAGAAATTGAATCAGCCCCAGCATTTT
CASRPTPGQGEKLNQPQHF
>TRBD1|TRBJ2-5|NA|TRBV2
TGTGCCAGCACCCAGGGACAGGGATGGGAGACCCAGTACTTC
CASTQGQGWETQYF
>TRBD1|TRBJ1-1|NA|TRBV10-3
TGTGCCATCAGTGAGTCTAGGACAGGGGGTAGGGGGACTGAAGCTTTCTTT
CAISESRTGGRGTEAFF
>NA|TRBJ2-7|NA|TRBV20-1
TGCAGTGCCCAAACAGGGACCGGGCAGTACTTC
CSAQTGTGQYF
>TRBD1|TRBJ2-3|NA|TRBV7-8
TGTGCCAGCAGCTTAGCGAGTGGACAGGGAGGTGGCACAGATACGCAGTATTTT
CASSLASGQGGGTDTQYF
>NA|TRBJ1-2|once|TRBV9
TGTGCCAGCAGCGTAGGGGGCGGGACAAGAGGCTACACCTTC
CASSVGGGTRGYTF
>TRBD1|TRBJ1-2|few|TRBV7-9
TGTGCCAGCAGCTTAGGGACAGGGGGAACTTATGGCTACACCTTC
CASSLGTGGTYGYTF
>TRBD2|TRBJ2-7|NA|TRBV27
TGTGCCAGCAACCCAACTCTAGCGGGAGGTCGCTACGAGCAGTACTTC
CASNPTLAGGRYEQYF
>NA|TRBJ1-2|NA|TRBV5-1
TGCGCCAGCAGCTTGGCAGCAGAAACTTCCTATGGCTACACCTTC
CASSLAAETSYGYTF
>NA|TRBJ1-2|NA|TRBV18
TGTGCCACCGGGACGGACTATGGAGCTTCCGGCTACACCTTC
CATGTDYGASGYTF
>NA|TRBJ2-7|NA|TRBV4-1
TGCGCCAGCAGCCAAGCTACATCCTACGAGCAGTACTTC
CASSQATSYEQYF
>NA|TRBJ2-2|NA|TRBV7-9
TGTGCCAGCAGCTCCCAGGAAGACACCGGGGAGCTGTTTTTT
CASSSQEDTGELFF
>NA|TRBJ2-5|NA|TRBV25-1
TGTGCCAGCAGTGAATCACACAGCCCAATTATTCAAGAGACCCAGTACTTC
CASSESHSPIIQETQYF